The clone carrying this T cell receptor beta chain was recorded once. Antigen: not known. Clones were read by immunoSEQ multiplex PCR, and TCRdb kept only the in-frame ones, dropping some. The table lists 8,500 to 14,000 clones, around 90% of them singletons. The sample comes from a study of T cell clonotyping in hematopoietic cell transplantation. Study-level findings and limits: At the given depth, recipient repertoires were over 97% de novo clonotypes. CD4 and CD8 repertoire contributions could not be separated without sorting.

There are 17 residues in the CDR3. The germline V gene has CDR1 MNHEY and CDR2 SMNVEV (reference sequence). V was trimmed by 6 bases and J by 10 bases, leaving 29 bases between them. Specified time point: recipient sample about 28 days before transplant, after cytoreduction. The source is a woman aged 40 to 50 with acute myeloid leukemia. Some clones in this sample may be carry-over from other donors' samples. This specimen was peripheral blood mononuclear cells, taken before stem cell transplant. The V and J genes are TRBV27 and TRBJ2-3; D may be TRBD2 (6 bases). CDR3 nucleotide sequence: TGTGCCAGCAGCTCCCCGGGGCGGGACCCAGAAATCGAAGCGCAGTATTTT. Residues: CASSSPGRDPEIEAQYF.